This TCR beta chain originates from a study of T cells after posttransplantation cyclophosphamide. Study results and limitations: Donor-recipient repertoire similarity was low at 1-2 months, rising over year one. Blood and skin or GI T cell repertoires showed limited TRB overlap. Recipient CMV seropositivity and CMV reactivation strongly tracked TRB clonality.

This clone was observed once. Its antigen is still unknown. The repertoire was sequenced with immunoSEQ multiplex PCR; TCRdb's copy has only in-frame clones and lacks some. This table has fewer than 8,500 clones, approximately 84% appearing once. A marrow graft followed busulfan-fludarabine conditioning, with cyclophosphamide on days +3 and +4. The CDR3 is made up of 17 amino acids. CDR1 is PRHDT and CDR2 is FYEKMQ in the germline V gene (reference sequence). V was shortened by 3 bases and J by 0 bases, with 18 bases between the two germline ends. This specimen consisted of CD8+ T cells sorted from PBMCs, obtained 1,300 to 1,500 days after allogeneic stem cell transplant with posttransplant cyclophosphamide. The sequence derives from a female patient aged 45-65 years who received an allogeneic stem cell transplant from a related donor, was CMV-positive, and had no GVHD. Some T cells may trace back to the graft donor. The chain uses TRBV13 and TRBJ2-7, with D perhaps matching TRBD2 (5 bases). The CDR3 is CASSFRVEDLSSYEQYF. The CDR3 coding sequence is TGTGCCAGCAGCTTCCGGGTCGAGGACTTAAGCTCCTACGAGCAGTACTTC.